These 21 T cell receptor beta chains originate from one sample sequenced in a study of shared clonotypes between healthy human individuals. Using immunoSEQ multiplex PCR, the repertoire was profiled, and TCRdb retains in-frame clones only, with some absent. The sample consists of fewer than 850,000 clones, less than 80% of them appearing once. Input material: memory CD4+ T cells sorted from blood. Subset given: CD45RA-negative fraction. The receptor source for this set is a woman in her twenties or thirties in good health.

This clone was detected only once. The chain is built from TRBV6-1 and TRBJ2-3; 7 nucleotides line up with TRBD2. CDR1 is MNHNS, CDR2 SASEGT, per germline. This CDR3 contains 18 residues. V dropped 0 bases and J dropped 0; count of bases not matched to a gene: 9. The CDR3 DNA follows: TGTGCCAGCAGTGAAGCCTACGTCGGGGGGAGAAGCACAGATACGCAGTATTTT. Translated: CASSEAYVGGRSTDTQYF.

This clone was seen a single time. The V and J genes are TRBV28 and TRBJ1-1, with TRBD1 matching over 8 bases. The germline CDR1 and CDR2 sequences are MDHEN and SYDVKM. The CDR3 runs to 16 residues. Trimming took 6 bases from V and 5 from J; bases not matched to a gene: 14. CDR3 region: CASRRHFQGALTEAFF. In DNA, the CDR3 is TGTGCCAGCAGAAGACATTTCCAGGGGGCTCTTACTGAAGCTTTCTTT.

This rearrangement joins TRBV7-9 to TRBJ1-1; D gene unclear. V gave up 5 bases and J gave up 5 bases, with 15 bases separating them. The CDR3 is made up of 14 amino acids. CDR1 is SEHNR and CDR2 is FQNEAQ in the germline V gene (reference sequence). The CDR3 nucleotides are TGTGCCAGCAGCATACTAGGTTCGGAAACTGAAGCTTTCTTT. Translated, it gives CASSILGSETEAFF.

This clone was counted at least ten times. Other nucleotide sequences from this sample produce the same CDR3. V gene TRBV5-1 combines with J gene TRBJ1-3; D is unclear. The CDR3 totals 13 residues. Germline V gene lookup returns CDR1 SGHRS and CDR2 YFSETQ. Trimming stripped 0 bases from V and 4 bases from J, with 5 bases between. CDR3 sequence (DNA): TGCGCCAGCAGCTTGGGGACGGGAAACACCATATATTTT. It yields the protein CASSLGTGNTIYF. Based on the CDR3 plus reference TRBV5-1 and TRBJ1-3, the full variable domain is KAGVTQTPRYLIKTRGQQVTLSCSPISGHRSVSWYQQTPGQGLQFLFEYFSETQRNKGNFPGRFSGRQFSNSRSEMNVSTLELGDSALYLCASSLGTGNTIYFGEGSWLTVV.

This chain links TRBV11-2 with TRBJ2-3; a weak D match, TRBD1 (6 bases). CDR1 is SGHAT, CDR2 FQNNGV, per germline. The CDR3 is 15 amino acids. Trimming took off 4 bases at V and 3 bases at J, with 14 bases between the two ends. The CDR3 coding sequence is TGTGCCAGCAGCTCCTATCGGACAGCAACAGATACGCAGTATTTT. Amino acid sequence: CASSSYRTATDTQYF. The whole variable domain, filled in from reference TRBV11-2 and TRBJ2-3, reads EAGVAQSPRYKIIEKRQSVAFWCNPISGHATLYWYQQILGQGPKLLIQFQNNGVVDDSQLPKDRFSAERLKGVDSTLKIQPAKLEDSAVYLCASSSYRTATDTQYFGPGTRLTVL.

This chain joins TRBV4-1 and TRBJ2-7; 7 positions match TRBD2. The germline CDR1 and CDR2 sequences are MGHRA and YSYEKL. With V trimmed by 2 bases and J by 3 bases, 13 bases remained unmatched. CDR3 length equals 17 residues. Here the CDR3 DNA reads TGCGCCAGCAGCCAACTATCCGGGGGGAGCCTAAACTACGAGCAGTACTTC. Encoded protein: CASSQLSGGSLNYEQYF.

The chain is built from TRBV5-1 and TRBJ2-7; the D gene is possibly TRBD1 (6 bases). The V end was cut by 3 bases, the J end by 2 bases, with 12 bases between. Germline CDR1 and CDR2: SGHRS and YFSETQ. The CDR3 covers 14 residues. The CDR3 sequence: CASSSVGAAYEQYF. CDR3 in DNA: TGCGCCAGCAGCTCCGTGGGGGCCGCCTACGAGCAGTACTTC.

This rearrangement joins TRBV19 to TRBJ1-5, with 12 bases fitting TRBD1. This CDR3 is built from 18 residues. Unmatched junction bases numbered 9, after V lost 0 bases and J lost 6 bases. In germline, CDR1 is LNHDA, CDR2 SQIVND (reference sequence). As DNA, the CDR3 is TGTGCCAGTAGTATAGATCTATCCCGGGACAGGGGGCCTCAGCCCCAGCATTTT. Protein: CASSIDLSRDRGPQPQHF.

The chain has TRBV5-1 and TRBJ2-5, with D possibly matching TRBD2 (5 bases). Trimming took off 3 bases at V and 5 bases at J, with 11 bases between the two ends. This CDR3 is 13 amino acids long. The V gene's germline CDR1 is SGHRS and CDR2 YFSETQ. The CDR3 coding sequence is TGCGCCAGCAGCTACGGCCAGCGGGAGACCCAGTACTTC. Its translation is CASSYGQRETQYF.

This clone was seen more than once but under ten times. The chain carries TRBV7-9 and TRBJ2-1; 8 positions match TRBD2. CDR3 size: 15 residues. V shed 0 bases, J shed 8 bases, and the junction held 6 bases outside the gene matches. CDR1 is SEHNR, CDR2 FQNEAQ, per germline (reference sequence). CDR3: CASSLAGTRIYEQFF. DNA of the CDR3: TGTGCCAGCAGCTTAGCGGGGACTAGGATATATGAGCAGTTCTTC.

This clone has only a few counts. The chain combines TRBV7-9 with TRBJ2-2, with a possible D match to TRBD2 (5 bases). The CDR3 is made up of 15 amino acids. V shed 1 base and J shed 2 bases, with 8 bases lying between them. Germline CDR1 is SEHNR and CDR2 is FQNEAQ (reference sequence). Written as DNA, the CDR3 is TGTGCCAGCAGCTTAGATGCGGGTAACACCGGGGAGCTGTTTTTT. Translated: CASSLDAGNTGELFF.

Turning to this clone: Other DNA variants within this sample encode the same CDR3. In nucleotides, the CDR3 is TGTGCCAGCAGCTTAGGACTAGCTAACTACGAGCAGTACTTC. The encoded protein is CASSLGLANYEQYF. This chain uses TRBV5-4 with TRBJ2-7, with 8 bases that match TRBD2. In germline, CDR1 is SGHNT, CDR2 YYREEE (reference sequence). This CDR3 spans 14 amino acids. The V and J ends lost 2 bases and 3 bases, in that order; junction bases with no gene match: 4.

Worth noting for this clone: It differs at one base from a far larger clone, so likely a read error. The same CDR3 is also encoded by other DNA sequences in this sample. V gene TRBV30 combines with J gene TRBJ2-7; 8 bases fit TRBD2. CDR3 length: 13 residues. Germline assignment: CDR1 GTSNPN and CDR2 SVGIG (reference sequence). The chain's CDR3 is CAWRGGFALEQYF. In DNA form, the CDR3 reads TGTGCCTGGCGGGGGGGTTTCGCCCTCGAGCAGTATTTC.

The CDR3 sequence is CASSPNRETQYF. For the CDR3, the DNA is TGTGCCAGCAGCCCCAATCGAGAGACCCAGTACTTC. The rearrangement joins TRBV7-6 to TRBJ2-5, with D hard to call. The ends were cut back, 5 bases at V and 4 bases at J, with 8 bases in the middle. In germline, CDR1 is SGHVS, CDR2 FNYEAQ. The CDR3 loop spans 12 amino acids.

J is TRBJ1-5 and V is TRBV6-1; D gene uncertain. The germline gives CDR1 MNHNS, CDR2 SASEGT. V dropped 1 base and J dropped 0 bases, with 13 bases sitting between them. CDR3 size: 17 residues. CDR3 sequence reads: CASSEVVAAYSNQPQHF. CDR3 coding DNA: TGTGCCAGCAGTGAAGTAGTGGCAGCTTATAGCAATCAGCCCCAGCATTTT.

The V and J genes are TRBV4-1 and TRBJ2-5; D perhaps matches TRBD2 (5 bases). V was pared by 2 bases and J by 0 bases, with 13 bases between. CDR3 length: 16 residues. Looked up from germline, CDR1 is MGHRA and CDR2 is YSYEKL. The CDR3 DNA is TGCGCCAGCAGCCAAAGGGCTAGCTGGGACCAAGAGACCCAGTACTTC. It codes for CASSQRASWDQETQYF.

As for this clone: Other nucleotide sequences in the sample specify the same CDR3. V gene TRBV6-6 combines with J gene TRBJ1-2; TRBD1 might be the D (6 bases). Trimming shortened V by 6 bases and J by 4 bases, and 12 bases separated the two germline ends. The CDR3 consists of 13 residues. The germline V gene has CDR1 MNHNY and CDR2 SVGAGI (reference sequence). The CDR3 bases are TGTGCCAGCAGCAGTACAGGGCCCTATGGCTACACCTTC. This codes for CASSSTGPYGYTF.

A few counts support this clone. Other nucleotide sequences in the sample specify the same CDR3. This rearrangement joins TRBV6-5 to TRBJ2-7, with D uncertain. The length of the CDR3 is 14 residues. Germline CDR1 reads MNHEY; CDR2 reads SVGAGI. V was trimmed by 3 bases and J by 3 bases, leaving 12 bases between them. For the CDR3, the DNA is TGTGCCAGCAGTTATGACTCCGCAAGCTACGAGCAGTACTTC. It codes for CASSYDSASYEQYF.

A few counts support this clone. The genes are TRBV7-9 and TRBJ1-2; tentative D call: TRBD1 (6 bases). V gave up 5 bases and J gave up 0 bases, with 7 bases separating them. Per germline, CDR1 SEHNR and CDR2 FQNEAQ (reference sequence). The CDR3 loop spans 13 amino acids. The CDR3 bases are TGTGCCAGCAGCCGGACAGCTAACTATGGCTACACCTTC. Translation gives CASSRTANYGYTF.

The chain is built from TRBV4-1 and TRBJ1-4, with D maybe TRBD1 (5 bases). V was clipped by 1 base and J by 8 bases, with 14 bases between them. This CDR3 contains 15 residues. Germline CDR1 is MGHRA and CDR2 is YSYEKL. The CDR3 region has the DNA TGCGCCAGCAGCCAAGTCCCCAGGGTAAAGGAAAAACTGTTTTTT. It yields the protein CASSQVPRVKEKLFF.

The CDR3 reads CASSPTGTVAWGYTF. CDR3 DNA sequence: TGTGCCAGCAGTCCAACCGGGACAGTCGCCTGGGGCTACACCTTC. The chain recombines TRBV28 with TRBJ1-2; 7 positions agree with TRBD1. This CDR3 region has 15 residues. Germline V gene data show CDR1 as MDHEN and CDR2 as SYDVKM. Trimming took 5 bases from V and 8 from J; bases not matched to a gene: 14.